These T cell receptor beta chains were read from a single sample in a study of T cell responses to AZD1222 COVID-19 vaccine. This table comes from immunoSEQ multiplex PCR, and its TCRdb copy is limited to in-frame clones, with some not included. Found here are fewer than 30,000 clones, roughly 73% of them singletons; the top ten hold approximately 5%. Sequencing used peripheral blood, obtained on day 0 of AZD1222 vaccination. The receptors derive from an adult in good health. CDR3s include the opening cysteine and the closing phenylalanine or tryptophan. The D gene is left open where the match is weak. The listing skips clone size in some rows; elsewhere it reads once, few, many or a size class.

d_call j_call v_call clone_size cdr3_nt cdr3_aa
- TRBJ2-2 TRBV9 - TGTGCCAGCAGCGTAGATCCGCAGGGAGTCACCGGGGAGCTGTTTTTT CASSVDPQGVTGELFF
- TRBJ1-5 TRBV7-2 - TGTGCCAGCCAAGACAGGTCGAATAGCAATCAGCCCCAGCATTTT CASQDRSNSNQPQHF
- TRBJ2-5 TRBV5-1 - TGCGCCAGCAGCTTGGTGTCTCCCGGGCAGGAGACCCAGTACTTC CASSLVSPGQETQYF
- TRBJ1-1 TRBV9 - TGTGCCAGCAGCGTAGATAAGGGGTCGGGCACTGAAGCTTTCTTT CASSVDKGSGTEAFF
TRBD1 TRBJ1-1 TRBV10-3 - TGTGCCATCAGTGAGACAGGGGAGGGTTTGGACACTGAAGCTTTCTTT CAISETGEGLDTEAFF
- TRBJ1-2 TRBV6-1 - TGTGCCAGCAGTGAACCGGCCAGCGCTAACTATGGCTACACCTTC CASSEPASANYGYTF
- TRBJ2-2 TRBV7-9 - TGTGCCAGCAGCCCCGGGACGGGGACGAACACCGGGGAGCTGTTTTTT CASSPGTGTNTGELFF
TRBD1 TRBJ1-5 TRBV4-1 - TGCGCCAGCAGCCCAGGGACAGGGGATCACCAGCCCCAGCATTTT CASSPGTGDHQPQHF
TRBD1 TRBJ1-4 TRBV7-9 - TGTGCCAGCAGCCGAGACAGGGCTTTTCGTGAAAAACTGTTTTTT CASSRDRAFREKLFF
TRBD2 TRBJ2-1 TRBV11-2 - TGTGCCAGCAGCCCGGGACTAGCGGGGCAAAATGAGCAGTTCTTC CASSPGLAGQNEQFF
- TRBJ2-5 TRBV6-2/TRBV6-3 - TGTGCCAGCAGTTACTTTCAAGAGACCCAGTACTTC CASSYFQETQYF
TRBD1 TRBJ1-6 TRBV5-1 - TGCGCCAGCAGCTTGGTGGGACAGGATCTTTCACCCCTCCACTTT CASSLVGQDLSPLHF
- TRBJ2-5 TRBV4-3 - TGCGCCAGCAGCCAAGAGAGGTTTCGGCAAGAGACCCAGTACTTC CASSQERFRQETQYF
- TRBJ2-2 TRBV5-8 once TGTGCCAGCAGCCCTGACTACACCGGGGAGCTGTTTTTT CASSPDYTGELFF
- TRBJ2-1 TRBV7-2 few TGTGCCAGCAGCTTAGCGTCCGGACCACAGTTCTTC CASSLASGPQFF
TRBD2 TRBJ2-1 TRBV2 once TGTGCCAGCAGGACTAGCGGGGGCTACAATGAGCAGTTCTTC CASRTSGGYNEQFF
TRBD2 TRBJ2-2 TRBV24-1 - TGTGCCACCAAAAATCTAGCGGACACCGGGGAGCTGTTTTTT CATKNLADTGELFF
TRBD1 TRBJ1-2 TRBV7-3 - TGTGCCAGCAGCCCTCAACAGGGGTCCCTCTATGGCTACACCTTC CASSPQQGSLYGYTF
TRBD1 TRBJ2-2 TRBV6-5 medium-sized TGTGCCAGCAGTACGGACAGGGGAAGATCCGGGGAGCTGTTTTTT CASSTDRGRSGELFF
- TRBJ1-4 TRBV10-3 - TGTGCCATCAGGGGGGCACGGGAAAAACTGTTTTTT CAIRGAREKLFF
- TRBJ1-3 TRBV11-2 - TGTGCCAGCAGCTTGTCCCTTGGAAACACCATATATTTT CASSLSLGNTIYF
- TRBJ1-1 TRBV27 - TGTGCCAGCAGATCCAACCGGGACACCCAGAACAGTTTCTTT CASRSNRDTQNSFF
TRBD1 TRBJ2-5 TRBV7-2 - TGTGCCAGCAGCCCGTTCCCGGGACAGGGGAGTCGAGAGACCCAGTACTTC CASSPFPGQGSRETQYF
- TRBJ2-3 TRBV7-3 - TGTGCCAGCAGCTCCTCTGGAAGCACAGATACGCAGTATTTT CASSSSGSTDTQYF
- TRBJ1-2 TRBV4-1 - TGCGCCAGCAGCCAAGGGGCAGGAGTTTTCTATGGCTACACCTTC CASSQGAGVFYGYTF
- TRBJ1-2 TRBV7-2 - TGTGCCAGCAGCTTTTGGGGACCAGACAGGACATATAACTATGGCTACACCTTC CASSFWGPDRTYNYGYTF
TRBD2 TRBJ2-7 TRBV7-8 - TGTGCCAGCAGCTCCTCAAGCGGGAGGACCTACGAGCAGTACTTC CASSSSSGRTYEQYF
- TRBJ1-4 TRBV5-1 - TGCGCCAGCAGCTTTGGCGGACGGGATAATGAAAAACTGTTTTTT CASSFGGRDNEKLFF
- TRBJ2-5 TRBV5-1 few TGCGCCAGCAGGGTCCGGGACACTGCGGAGACCCAGTACTTC CASRVRDTAETQYF
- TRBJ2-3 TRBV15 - TGTGCCACCAGCAGAGATAGGGCAGCGGGAGATACGCAGTATTTT CATSRDRAAGDTQYF
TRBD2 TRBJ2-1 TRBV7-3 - TGTGCCAGCAGCTCGGCCGGGACTAGCGGCCGGGACAATGAGCAGTTCTTC CASSSAGTSGRDNEQFF
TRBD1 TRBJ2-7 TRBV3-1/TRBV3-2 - TGTGCCAGCAGCCATTCGGACAGGGTCAACGAGCAGTACTTC CASSHSDRVNEQYF
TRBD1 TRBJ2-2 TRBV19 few TGTGCCAGTTCCCCGCAATCGACAGGGGGCTTCGGGGAGCTGTTTTTT CASSPQSTGGFGELFF
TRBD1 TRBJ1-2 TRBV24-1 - TGTGCCACCAGTAAGGGACAGAACTATGGCTACACCTTC CATSKGQNYGYTF
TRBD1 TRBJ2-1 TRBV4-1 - TGCGCCAGCAGCCAAGAGGGGGACAGGCTGAAGATCTTC CASSQEGDRLKIF
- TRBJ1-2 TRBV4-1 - TGCGCCAGCAGCCCGACCGGACTTAAAGGCTACACCTTC CASSPTGLKGYTF
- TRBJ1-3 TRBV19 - TGTGCCAGTAGTACCCAGGGGTTCGGAAACACCATATATTTT CASSTQGFGNTIYF
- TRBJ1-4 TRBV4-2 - TGTGCCAGCAGCCAAGGCGCGGGTAATGAAAAACTGTTTTTT CASSQGAGNEKLFF
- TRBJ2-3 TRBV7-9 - TGTGCCAGCAGCTTAAGGAGCAAGGATACGCAGTATTTT CASSLRSKDTQYF
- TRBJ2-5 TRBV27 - TGTGCCAGCAGTTTGGAGGCAGGGATCCGCGAGACCCAGTACTTC CASSLEAGIRETQYF
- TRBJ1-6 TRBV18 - TGTGCCAGCTCACCAACCAGCTCCTATAATTCACCCCTCCACTTT CASSPTSSYNSPLHF
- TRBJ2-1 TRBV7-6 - TGTGCCAGCAGCAAATTTGAGCAGTTCTTC CASSKFEQFF
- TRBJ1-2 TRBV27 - TGTGCCAGCAGTTTTCGGGCTAACTATGGCTACACCTTC CASSFRANYGYTF
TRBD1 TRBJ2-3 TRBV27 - TGTGCCAGCAGACTCGACAGGGGGTTTTCAGATACGCAGTATTTT CASRLDRGFSDTQYF
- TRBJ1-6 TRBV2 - TGTGCCAGCAGTGTCGGTGGGTTACATAATTCACCCCTCCACTTT CASSVGGLHNSPLHF
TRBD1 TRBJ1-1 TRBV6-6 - TGTGCCAGCACCCAAGGGGGCTCCATGAACACTGAAGCTTTCTTT CASTQGGSMNTEAFF
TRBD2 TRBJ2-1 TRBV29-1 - TGCAGCGTGACTAGCGGGGGGGCCAATGAGCAGTTCTTC CSVTSGGANEQFF
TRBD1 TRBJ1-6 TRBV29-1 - TGCAGCGTGAGGGACAGGCCAGGATCACCCCTCCACTTT CSVRDRPGSPLHF
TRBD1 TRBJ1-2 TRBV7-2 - TGTGCCAGCAGCTTCGACAGGGGAGGTGGCTACACCTTC CASSFDRGGGYTF
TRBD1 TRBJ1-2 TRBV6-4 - TGTGCCAGCAGTGACTCAGGGACAGGGGGCTCCTATGGCTACACCTTC CASSDSGTGGSYGYTF
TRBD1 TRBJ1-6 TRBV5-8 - TGTGCCAGCAGGCACCGGGACAGGATTTCACCCCTCCACTTT CASRHRDRISPLHF
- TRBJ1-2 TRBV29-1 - TGCAGCGTTGATTCCGAGAACTATGGCTACACCTTC CSVDSENYGYTF
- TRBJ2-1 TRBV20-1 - TGCAGTGCTAGCGGGCGCAATGAGCAGTTCTTC CSASGRNEQFF
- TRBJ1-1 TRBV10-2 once TGCGCCAGCAGTGAGAGTGGGGCCACTGAAGCTTTCTTT CASSESGATEAFF
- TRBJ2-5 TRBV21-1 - TGTGCCAGCAGCAAACGTCCTCAGGGTCGGGAGACCCAGTACTTC CASSKRPQGRETQYF
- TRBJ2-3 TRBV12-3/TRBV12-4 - TGTGCCACCCAAGGGGCGCAGACTACGCAGTATTTT CATQGAQTTQYF
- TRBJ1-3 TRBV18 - TGTGCCAGCTCACCACTTCCGGGCATCTCTGGAAACACCATATATTTT CASSPLPGISGNTIYF
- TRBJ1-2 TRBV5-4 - TGTGCCAGCAGCCCGGGAGACAGGCTCAACTATGGCTACACCTTC CASSPGDRLNYGYTF
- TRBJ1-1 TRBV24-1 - TGTGCCACCCGAGACATGCCGAACACTGAAGCTTTCTTT CATRDMPNTEAFF
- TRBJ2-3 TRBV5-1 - TGCGCCAGCAGCTTTTTGACGACGACCACAGATACGCAGTATTTT CASSFLTTTTDTQYF